This TCR beta chain was found in a study of graft-versus-host responses after intestinal transplantation. For the study at large: After anti-thymocyte globulin induction, recipients took tacrolimus and steroids for roughly three years.

Method: immunoSEQ multiplex PCR; TCRdb's copy keeps in-frame clones and lacks some. The profile covers approximately 14,000 clones, with about 93% appearing a single time and 0.55% to 0.75% taken by the ten largest. The CDR3 length is 16 residues. The germline V gene has CDR1 MRHNA and CDR2 SNTAGT. V lost 6 bases, J lost 0 bases, and 8 bases stayed unmatched. The gene calls are TRBV6-4 and TRBJ2-3; 8 bases align to TRBD1. The clonotype comes from a human patient who received an intestinal transplant, so some T cells may come from the graft donor. Specimen: PBMCs, collected 9 days after transplant. The CDR3 here is CASRSRQGSSTDTQYF. In DNA form, the CDR3 reads TGTGCCAGCAGGTCTAGACAGGGGTCTAGCACAGATACGCAGTATTTT.